A selection of T cell receptor beta chains follows, all from one sample in a study of blood T cell dynamics during melanoma immunotherapy. Clones were read by immunoSEQ multiplex PCR, and TCRdb kept only the in-frame ones, dropping some. The sample includes about 6,300 clones, around 90% of them seen just once. This sample comprised cell-free DNA from blood, obtained from a patient treated with checkpoint blockade. All receptors come from a human donor with melanoma. Both conserved end residues are part of each CDR3. A D gene is named only where the DNA matches it firmly. For some rows the clone size is stated as once, few or many, or as a class when expanded; others skip it.

J	size	D	V	length	DNA	CDR3
TRBJ1-1	once	-	TRBV18	14	TGTGCCAGCTCACCCGAGACGGGGAACACTGAAGCTTTCTTT	CASSPETGNTEAFF
TRBJ2-5	-	TRBD2	TRBV29-1	14	TGCAGCGGTGGACTAGCGGGTCCCCAAGAGACCCAGTACTTC	CSGGLAGPQETQYF
TRBJ2-3	-	TRBD1	TRBV6-1	16	TGTGCCAGCAGTGACCGACAGGGGCGCTTCGCAGATACGCAGTATTTT	CASSDRQGRFADTQYF
TRBJ2-7	-	-	TRBV6-5	12	TGTGCCAGCAGTTACACACAAGGCGAGCAGTACTTC	CASSYTQGEQYF
TRBJ2-5	-	TRBD1	TRBV14	12	TGTGCCAGCAGCGGCGACAGGGTCACCCAGTACTTC	CASSGDRVTQYF
TRBJ1-4	-	-	TRBV7-2	15	TGTGCCAGCAGCTTAGACGTGTCGCGCACTGAAAAACTGTTTTTT	CASSLDVSRTEKLFF
TRBJ1-1	-	-	TRBV19	14	TGTGCCAGTAGTATCGGGCTTCGGGGCACTGAAGCTTTCTTT	CASSIGLRGTEAFF
TRBJ2-7	-	TRBD2	TRBV5-8	15	TGTGCCAGCAGCTTGGGGCGGGGGACCTCCTACGAGCAGTACTTC	CASSLGRGTSYEQYF
TRBJ2-2	-	TRBD1	TRBV7-2	14	TGTGCCAGCAGCTTCCGACAGGGAGCCGGGGAGCTGTTTTTT	CASSFRQGAGELFF
TRBJ1-5	-	-	TRBV7-8	16	TGTGCCAGCAGCTTAGGTCGGCAGGGCGACAATCAGCCCCAGCATTTT	CASSLGRQGDNQPQHF
TRBJ1-2	-	TRBD1	TRBV28	13	TGTGCCAGCAGCCTGGGTACAGGGGATGGCTACACCTTC	CASSLGTGDGYTF
TRBJ2-7	-	TRBD1	TRBV28	16	TGTGCCAGCAGTCTACCGGGACAGGGAAGCTCCTACGAGCAGTACTTC	CASSLPGQGSSYEQYF
TRBJ2-5	-	TRBD1	TRBV19	14	TGTGCCAGTAGTAGAGACAGGGGGCAAGAGACCCAGTACTTC	CASSRDRGQETQYF
TRBJ2-5	-	TRBD2	TRBV7-6	16	TGTGCCAGCAGCTTATCCCTAGCGGGGGGTCAAGAGACCCAGTACTTC	CASSLSLAGGQETQYF
TRBJ2-7	-	-	TRBV5-1	13	TGCGCCAGCAGCCCCGGGACCGCGGGCGAGCAGTACTTC	CASSPGTAGEQYF
TRBJ2-3	-	TRBD2	TRBV6-6	14	TGTGCCAGCAGTGACGGGGGGGCGGGGGATACGCAGTATTTT	CASSDGGAGDTQYF
TRBJ2-6	-	-	TRBV6-1	16	TGTGCCAGCAGTGATGGGGGACACCCCATCGCCAACGTCCTGACTTTC	CASSDGGHPIANVLTF